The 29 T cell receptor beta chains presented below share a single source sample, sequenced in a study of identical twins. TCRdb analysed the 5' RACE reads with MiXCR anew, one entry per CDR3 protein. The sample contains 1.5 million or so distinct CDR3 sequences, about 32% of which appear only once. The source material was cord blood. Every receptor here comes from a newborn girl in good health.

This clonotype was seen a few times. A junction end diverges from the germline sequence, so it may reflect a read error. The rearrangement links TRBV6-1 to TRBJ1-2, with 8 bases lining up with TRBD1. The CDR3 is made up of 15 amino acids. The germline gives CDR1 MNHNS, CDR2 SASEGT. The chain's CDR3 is CASSEAHRGNYGSTF. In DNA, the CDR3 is TGTGCCAGCAGTGAAGCCCACAGGGGGAACTATGGCTCCACCTTC.

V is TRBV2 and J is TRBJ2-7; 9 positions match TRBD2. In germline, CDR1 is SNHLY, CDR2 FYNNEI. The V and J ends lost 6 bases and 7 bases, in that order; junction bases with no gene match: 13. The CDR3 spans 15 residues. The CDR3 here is CASREVAGVVDEQYF. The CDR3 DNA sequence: TGTGCCAGCAGGGAGGTAGCGGGGGTGGTCGATGAGCAGTACTTC.

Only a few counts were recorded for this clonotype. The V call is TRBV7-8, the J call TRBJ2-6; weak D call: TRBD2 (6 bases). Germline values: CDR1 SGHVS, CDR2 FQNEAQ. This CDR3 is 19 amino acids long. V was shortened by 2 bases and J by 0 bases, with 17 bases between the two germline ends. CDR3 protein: CASSLLGDWRGSGANVLTF. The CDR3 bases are TGTGCCAGCAGCTTACTCGGGGACTGGCGCGGCTCTGGGGCCAACGTCCTGACTTTC. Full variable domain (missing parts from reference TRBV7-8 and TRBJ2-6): GAGVSQSPRYKVAKRGQDVALRCDPISGHVSLFWYQQALGQGPEFLTYFQNEAQLDKSGLPSDRFFAERPEGSVSTLKIQRTQQEDSAVYLCASSLLGDWRGSGANVLTFGAGSRLTVL.

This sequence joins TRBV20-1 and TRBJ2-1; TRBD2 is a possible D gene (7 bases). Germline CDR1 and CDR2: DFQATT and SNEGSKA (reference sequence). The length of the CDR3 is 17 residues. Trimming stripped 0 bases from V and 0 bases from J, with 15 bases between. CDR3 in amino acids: CSARERGGLPSYNEQFF. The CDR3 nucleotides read TGCAGTGCTAGAGAGAGGGGGGGACTCCCCTCCTACAATGAGCAGTTCTTC.

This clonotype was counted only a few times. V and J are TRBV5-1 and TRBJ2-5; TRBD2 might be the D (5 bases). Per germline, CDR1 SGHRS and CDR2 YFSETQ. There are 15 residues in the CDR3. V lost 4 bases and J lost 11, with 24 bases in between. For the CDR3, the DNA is TGCGCCAGCAGCCCCCCGAGACTACGCTCTAATGAGCAGTACTTC. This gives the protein CASSPPRLRSNEQYF.

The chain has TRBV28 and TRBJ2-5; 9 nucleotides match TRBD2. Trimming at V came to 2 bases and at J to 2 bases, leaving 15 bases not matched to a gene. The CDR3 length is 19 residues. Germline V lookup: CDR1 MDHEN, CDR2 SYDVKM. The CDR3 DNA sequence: TGTGCCAGCAGTTTAAATTGGCGGGAGGGCCTTCAGACTCAAGAGACCCAGTACTTC. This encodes CASSLNWREGLQTQETQYF. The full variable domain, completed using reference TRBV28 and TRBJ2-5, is DVKVTQSSRYLVKRTGEKVFLECVQDMDHENMFWYRQDPGLGLRLIYFSYDVKMKEKGDIPEGYSVSREKKERFSLILESASTNQTSMYLCASSLNWREGLQTQETQYFGPGTRLLVL.

The CDR3 loop is CASSFTGREGDEQFF. CDR3 nucleotides: TGTGCCAGCAGTTTTACCGGGAGGGAGGGCGATGAGCAGTTCTTC. The chain is built from TRBV12-3 or TRBV12-4 and TRBJ2-1; 8 bases fit TRBD2. V trimming: 3 bases; J trimming: 8 bases; junction bases outside the gene matches: 9. The CDR3 sequence is 15 residues long.

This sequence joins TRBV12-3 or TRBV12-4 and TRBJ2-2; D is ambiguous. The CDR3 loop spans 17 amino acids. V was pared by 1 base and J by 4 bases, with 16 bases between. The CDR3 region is CASSLGILPRPTGELFF. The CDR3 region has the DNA TGTGCCAGCAGTTTAGGTATACTTCCCAGGCCCACCGGGGAGCTGTTTTTT.

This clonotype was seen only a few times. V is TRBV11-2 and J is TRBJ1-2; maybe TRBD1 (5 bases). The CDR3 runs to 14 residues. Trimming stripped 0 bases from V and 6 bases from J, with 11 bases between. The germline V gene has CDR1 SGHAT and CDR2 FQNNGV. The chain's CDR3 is CASSLESRGDGYTF. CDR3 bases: TGTGCCAGCAGCTTAGAAAGTAGGGGCGATGGCTACACCTTC.

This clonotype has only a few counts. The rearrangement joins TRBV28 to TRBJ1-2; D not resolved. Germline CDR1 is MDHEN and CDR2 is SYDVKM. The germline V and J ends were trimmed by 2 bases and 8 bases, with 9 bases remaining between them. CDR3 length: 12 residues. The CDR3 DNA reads TGTGCCAGCAGTTTAATCCGGAGGGGCTACACCTTC. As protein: CASSLIRRGYTF.

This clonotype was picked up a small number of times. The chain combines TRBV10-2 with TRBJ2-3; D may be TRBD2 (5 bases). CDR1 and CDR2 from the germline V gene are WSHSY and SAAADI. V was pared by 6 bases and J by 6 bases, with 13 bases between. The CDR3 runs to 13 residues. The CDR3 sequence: CASRIRDGDTQYF. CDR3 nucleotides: TGCGCCAGCAGAATCCGGGATGGGGATACGCAGTATTTT.

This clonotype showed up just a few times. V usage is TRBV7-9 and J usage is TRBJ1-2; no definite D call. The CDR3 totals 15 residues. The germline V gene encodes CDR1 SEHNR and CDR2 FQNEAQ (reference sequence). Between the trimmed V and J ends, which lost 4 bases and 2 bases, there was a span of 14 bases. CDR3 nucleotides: TGTGCCAGCAGCTATAGTCAGATTCCGAACTATGGCTACACCTTC. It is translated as CASSYSQIPNYGYTF.

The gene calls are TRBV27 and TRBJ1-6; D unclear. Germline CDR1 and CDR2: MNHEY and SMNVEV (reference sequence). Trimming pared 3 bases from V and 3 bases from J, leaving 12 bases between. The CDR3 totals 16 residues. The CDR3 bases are TGTGCCAGCAGTTTCCTGGTGGGTTACTATAATTCACCCCTCCACTTT. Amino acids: CASSFLVGYYNSPLHF.

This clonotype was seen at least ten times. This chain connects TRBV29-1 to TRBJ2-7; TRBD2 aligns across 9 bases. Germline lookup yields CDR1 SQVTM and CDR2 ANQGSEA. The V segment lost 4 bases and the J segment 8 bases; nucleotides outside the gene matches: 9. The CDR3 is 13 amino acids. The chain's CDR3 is CSVVIAGESKQYF. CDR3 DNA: TGCAGCGTTGTCATAGCGGGGGAGTCTAAGCAGTACTTC.

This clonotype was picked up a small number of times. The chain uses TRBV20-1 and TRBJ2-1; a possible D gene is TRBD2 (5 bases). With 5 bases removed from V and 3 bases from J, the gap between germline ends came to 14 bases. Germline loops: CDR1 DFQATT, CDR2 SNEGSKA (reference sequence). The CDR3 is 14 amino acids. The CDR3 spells CSASQTIIYNEQFF. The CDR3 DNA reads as TGCAGTGCTTCCCAGACTATAATCTACAATGAGCAGTTCTTC.

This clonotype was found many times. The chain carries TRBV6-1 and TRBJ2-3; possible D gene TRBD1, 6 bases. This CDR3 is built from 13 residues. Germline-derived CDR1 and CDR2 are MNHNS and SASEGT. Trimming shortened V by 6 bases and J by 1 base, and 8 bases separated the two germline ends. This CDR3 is CASRHRGTDTQYF. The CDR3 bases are TGTGCCAGCAGACACAGGGGCACAGATACGCAGTATTTT.

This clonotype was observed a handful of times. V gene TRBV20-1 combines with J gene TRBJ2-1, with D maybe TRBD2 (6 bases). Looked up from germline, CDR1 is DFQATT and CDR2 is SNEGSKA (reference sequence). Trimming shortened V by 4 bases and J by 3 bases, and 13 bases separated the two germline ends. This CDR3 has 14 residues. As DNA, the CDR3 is TGCAGTGCTACCCGGGACTCTGTCTACAATGAGCAGTTCTTC. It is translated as CSATRDSVYNEQFF.

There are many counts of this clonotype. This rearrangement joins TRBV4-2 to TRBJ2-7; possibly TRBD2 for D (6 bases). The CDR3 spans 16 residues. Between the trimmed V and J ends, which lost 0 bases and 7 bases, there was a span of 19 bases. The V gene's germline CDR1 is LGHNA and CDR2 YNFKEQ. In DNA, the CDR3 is TGTGCCAGCAGCCAAGATCCAGCAGGAGGGAATGTTGAGCAGTACTTC. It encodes CASSQDPAGGNVEQYF.

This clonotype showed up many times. As DNA, the CDR3 is TGTGCCAGCAGTTACAGGGGCTATGGCTACACCTTC. Translation gives CASSYRGYGYTF. The chain is built from TRBV6-2 or TRBV6-3 and TRBJ1-2; possibly TRBD1 for D (5 bases). Germline CDR1 MNHEY, CDR2 SVGEGT. The CDR3 covers 12 residues. Trimming pared 2 bases from V and 4 bases from J, leaving 5 bases between.

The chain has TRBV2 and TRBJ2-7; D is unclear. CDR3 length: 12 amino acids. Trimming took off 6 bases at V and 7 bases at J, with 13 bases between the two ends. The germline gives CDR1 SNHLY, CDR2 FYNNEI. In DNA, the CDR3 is TGTGCCAGCAGCTACAAATCCAATGAGCAGTACTTC. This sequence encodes CASSYKSNEQYF. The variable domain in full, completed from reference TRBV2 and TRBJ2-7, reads EPEVTQTPSHQVTQMGQEVILRCVPISNHLYFYWYRQILGQKVEFLVSFYNNEISEKSEIFDDQFSVERPDGSNFTLKIRSTKLEDSAMYFCASSYKSNEQYFGPGTRLTVT.

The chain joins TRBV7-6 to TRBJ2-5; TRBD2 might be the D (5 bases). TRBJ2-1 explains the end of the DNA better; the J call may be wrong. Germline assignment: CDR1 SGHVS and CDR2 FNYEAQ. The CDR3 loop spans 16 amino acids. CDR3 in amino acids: CASRDSLFGIQETQFF. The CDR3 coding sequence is TGTGCCAGCAGGGACTCCCTTTTCGGGATACAAGAGACCCAGTTCTTC.

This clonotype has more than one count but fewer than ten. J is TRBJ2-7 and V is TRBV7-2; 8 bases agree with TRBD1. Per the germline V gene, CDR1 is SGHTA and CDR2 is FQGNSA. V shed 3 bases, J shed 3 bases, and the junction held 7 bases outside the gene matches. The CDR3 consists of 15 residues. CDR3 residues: CASSLVGQGFYEQYF. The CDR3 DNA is TGTGCCAGCAGCTTGGTCGGACAGGGCTTCTACGAGCAGTACTTC.

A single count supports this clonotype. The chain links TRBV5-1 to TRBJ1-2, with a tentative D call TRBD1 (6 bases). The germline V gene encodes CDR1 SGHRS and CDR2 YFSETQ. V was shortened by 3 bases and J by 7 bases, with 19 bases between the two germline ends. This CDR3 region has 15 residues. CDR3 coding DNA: TGCGCCAGCAGCTCCCCGGACAGCCCAAGCTGTGGCTACACCTTC. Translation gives CASSSPDSPSCGYTF.

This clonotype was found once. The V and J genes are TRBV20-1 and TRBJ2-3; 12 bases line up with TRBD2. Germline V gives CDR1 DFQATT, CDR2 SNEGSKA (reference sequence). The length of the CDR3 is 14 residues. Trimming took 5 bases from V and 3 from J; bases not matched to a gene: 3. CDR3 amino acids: CSACTSGGTDTQYF. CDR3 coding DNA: TGCAGTGCTTGTACTAGCGGGGGGACAGATACGCAGTATTTT.

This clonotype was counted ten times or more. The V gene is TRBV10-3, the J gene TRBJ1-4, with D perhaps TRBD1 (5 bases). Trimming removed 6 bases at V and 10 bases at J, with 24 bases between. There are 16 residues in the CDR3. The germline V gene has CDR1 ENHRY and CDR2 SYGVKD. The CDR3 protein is CAISVGPRDDDGKLFF. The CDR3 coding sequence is TGTGCCATCAGCGTGGGGCCTCGGGATGACGATGGAAAACTGTTTTTT.

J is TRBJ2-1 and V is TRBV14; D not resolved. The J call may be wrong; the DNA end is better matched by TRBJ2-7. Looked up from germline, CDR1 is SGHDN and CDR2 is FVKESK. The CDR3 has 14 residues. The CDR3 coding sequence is TGTGCCAGCAGCCAAGATTATCCTTACAATGAGCAGTACTTC. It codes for CASSQDYPYNEQYF.

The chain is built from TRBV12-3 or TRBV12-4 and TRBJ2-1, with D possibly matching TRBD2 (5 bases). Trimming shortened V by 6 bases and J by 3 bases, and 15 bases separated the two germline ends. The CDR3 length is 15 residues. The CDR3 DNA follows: TGTGCCAGCAGCGTAGGACTCACCAACTACAATGAGCAGTTCTTC. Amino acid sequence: CASSVGLTNYNEQFF.

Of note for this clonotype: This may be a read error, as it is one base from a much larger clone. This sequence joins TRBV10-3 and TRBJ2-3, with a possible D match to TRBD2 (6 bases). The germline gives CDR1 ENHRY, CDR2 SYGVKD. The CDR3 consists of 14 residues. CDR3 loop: CAINLAGNTDTRYF. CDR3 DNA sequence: TGTGCCATCAACCTCGCGGGGAACACAGATACGCGGTATTTT.

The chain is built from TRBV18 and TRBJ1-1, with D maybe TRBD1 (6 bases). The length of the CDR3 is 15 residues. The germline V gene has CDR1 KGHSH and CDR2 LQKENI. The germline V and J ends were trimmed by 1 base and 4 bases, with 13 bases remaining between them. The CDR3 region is CASSPLQGWGTEAFF. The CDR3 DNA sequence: TGTGCCAGCTCACCACTTCAGGGGTGGGGCACTGAAGCTTTCTTT.